A selection of T cell receptor beta chains follows, all from one sample in a study of OX40 agonist ivuxolimab in advanced cancers. Method: immunoSEQ multiplex PCR; TCRdb's copy keeps in-frame clones and lacks some. The data hold under 95,000 clones, with over 85% observed a single time. The source was CD4+ or CD8+ T cells sorted from blood, collected in a trial of the OX40 agonist ivuxolimab. These TCRs come from an adult with an advanced solid tumor such as melanoma, head and neck, liver or kidney cancer. CDR3s include the opening cysteine and the closing phenylalanine or tryptophan. The D gene is left open where the match is weak. A clone size is listed for some rows: how often the clone was seen (once, few, many), or a class if it is expanded.

V gene: TRBV7-6; D gene: -; J gene: TRBJ2-5; clone size: once; CDR3 protein: CASSPGEETQYF; CDR3 DNA: TGTGCCAGCAGCCCAGGGGAAGAGACCCAGTACTTC
V gene: TRBV5-4; D gene: TRBD1; J gene: TRBJ2-5; clone size: -; CDR3 protein: CASSSLTGGLQETQYF; CDR3 DNA: TGTGCCAGCAGCTCTCTGACAGGGGGACTCCAAGAGACCCAGTACTTC
V gene: TRBV4-3; D gene: -; J gene: TRBJ1-2; clone size: -; CDR3 protein: CASSQERPTGYGYTF; CDR3 DNA: TGCGCCAGCAGCCAAGAAAGGCCCACAGGCTATGGCTACACCTTC
V gene: TRBV19; D gene: -; J gene: TRBJ2-1; clone size: -; CDR3 protein: CASKPSGQLYNEQFF; CDR3 DNA: TGTGCCAGTAAGCCGTCAGGACAGCTTTACAATGAGCAGTTCTTC
V gene: TRBV19; D gene: -; J gene: TRBJ1-5; clone size: few; CDR3 protein: CASSIEGGRATQPQHF; CDR3 DNA: TGTGCCAGTAGTATTGAGGGGGGCAGGGCTACTCAGCCCCAGCATTTT
V gene: TRBV5-6; D gene: -; J gene: TRBJ2-7; clone size: -; CDR3 protein: CASSLSPTYEQYF; CDR3 DNA: TGTGCCAGCAGCCTCAGTCCAACTTACGAGCAGTACTTC
V gene: TRBV10-3; D gene: -; J gene: TRBJ2-7; clone size: -; CDR3 protein: CAISGAGSYEQYF; CDR3 DNA: TGTGCCATCAGTGGGGCTGGTTCCTACGAGCAGTACTTC
V gene: TRBV2; D gene: -; J gene: TRBJ2-3; clone size: -; CDR3 protein: CASSARQRSEDTQYF; CDR3 DNA: TGTGCCAGCAGTGCACGTCAACGAAGCGAGGATACGCAGTATTTT
V gene: TRBV6-5; D gene: -; J gene: TRBJ1-1; clone size: -; CDR3 protein: CASSYSQVSIAFF; CDR3 DNA: TGTGCCAGCAGTTACTCCCAGGTTTCTATTGCTTTCTTT
V gene: TRBV9; D gene: -; J gene: TRBJ1-1; clone size: -; CDR3 protein: CASSVDSRTTEAFF; CDR3 DNA: TGTGCCAGCAGCGTAGACTCGAGAACCACTGAAGCTTTCTTT
V gene: TRBV19; D gene: -; J gene: TRBJ1-1; clone size: -; CDR3 protein: CASSVSENTEAFF; CDR3 DNA: TGTGCCAGTAGTGTTTCGGAGAACACTGAAGCTTTCTTT
V gene: TRBV7-9; D gene: -; J gene: TRBJ1-2; clone size: -; CDR3 protein: CASSLEAPTDYGYTF; CDR3 DNA: TGTGCCAGCAGCTTAGAAGCTCCCACGGACTATGGCTACACCTTC